The present entry profiles one T cell receptor (beta chain) with its context. These data belong to a study of blood T cell repertoires in COVID-19. The data were produced by immunoSEQ multiplex PCR, yet TCRdb's version contains in-frame clones alone and is incomplete. Here the sample spans over 100,000 clones, approximately 86% being singletons. The CDR3 covers 14 residues. Germline-derived CDR1 and CDR2 are SGHDN and FVKESK. Unmatched junction bases numbered 6, after V lost 4 bases and J lost 4 bases. V and J are TRBV14 and TRBJ2-7, with 8 bases that match TRBD2. Material for sequencing was peripheral blood. The source is a man aged 40-49 years with acute or convalescent COVID-19. The CDR3 bases are TGTGCCAGCAGCCCGGGAGGGGAGGGGTACGAGCAGTACTTC. Protein product: CASSPGGEGYEQYF.